A single sample is the source of the 4 T cell receptor beta chains below, sequenced in a study of T cells in Graves' hyperthyroidism and ophthalmopathy. RNA transcripts were the template for amplifying TCR beta CDR3 regions. The TCR CDR3 first-round RT-PCR relied on the HTBI primer set. Via MiXCR, TCRdb re-called the multiplex PCR reads, giving one row per CDR3 protein. The sample lists about 620,000 distinct CDR3 sequences, around 15% occurring once. Material: blood. These receptors were obtained from a woman aged 30 to 39 with Graves' hyperthyroidism.

This clonotype has a count of ten or more. The V gene is TRBV6-1, the J gene TRBJ2-5; no clear D. Germline values: CDR1 MNHNS, CDR2 SASEGT. The germline V and J ends were trimmed by 5 bases and 1 base, with 8 bases remaining between them. CDR3 size: 13 residues. CDR3 in amino acids: CASSRQIQETQYF. The DNA for the CDR3 is TGTGCCAGCAGTCGACAAATCCAAGAGACCCAGTACTTC.

This clonotype appeared a few times. The chain employs TRBV12-5 and TRBJ1-5, with D unclear. This CDR3 has 11 amino acids. Trimming took off 6 bases at V and 6 bases at J, with 6 bases between the two ends. The germline gives CDR1 LGHNT, CDR2 FRNRAP. CDR3 DNA: TGTGCTAGTGGGGAAGGTCAGCCCCAGCATTTT. Its protein product is CASGEGQPQHF.

With respect to this clonotype: Given a much more abundant clone one base away, this may be a read error. V and J are TRBV6-5 and TRBJ1-2; no clear D gene. Germline-derived CDR1 and CDR2 are MNHEY and SVGAGI. V lost 2 bases and J lost 8, with 12 bases in between. The CDR3 consists of 13 residues. The chain's CDR3 is CASSYRDRRGYTF. The CDR3 coding sequence is TGTGCCAGCAGTTACCGAGATCGACGGGGCTACACCTTC.

The chain combines TRBV6-5 with TRBJ2-3; 7 positions match TRBD1. The J segment lost 2 bases and the V segment lost 2 bases, leaving 4 bases of the junction unmatched. Germline V lookup: CDR1 MNHEY, CDR2 SVGAGI. The CDR3 spans 15 residues. The CDR3 bases are TGTGCCAGCAGTTACCAGGGGGTGAACACAGATACGCAGTATTTT. This sequence encodes CASSYQGVNTDTQYF.